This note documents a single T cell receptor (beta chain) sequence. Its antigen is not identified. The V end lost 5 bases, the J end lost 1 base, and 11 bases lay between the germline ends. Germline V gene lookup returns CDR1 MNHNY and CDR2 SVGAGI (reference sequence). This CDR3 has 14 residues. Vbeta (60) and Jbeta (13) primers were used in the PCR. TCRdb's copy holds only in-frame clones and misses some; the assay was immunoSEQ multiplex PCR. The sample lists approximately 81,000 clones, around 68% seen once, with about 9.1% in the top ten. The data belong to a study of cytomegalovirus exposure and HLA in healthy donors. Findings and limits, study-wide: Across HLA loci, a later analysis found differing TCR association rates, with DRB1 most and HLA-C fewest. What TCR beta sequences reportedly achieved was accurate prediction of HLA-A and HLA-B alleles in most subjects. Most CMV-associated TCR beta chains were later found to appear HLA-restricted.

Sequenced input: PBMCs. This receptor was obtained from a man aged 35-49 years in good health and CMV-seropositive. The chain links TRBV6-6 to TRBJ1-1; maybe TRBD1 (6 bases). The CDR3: CASSTKQGNTEAFF. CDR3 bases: TGTGCCAGCAGTACCAAACAGGGGAACACTGAAGCTTTCTTT.